This record concerns one T cell receptor beta chain sequence. One junction end disagrees with the germline gene, perhaps due to a read error. Other DNA variants within this sample encode the same CDR3. The source of the sample is a study of control samples from healthy donors and cancer patients. Data came from immunoSEQ multiplex PCR; TCRdb stores just in-frame clones and leaves some out. The table records roughly 400,000 clones, 90% of them present only once. From germline, CDR1 is SGHKS and CDR2 YYEKEE (reference sequence). This CDR3 spans 16 amino acids. The specimen sequenced was PBMCs. The gene calls are TRBV5-5 and TRBJ1-1; 7 bases line up with TRBD1. The source of this sequence is a man aged 35-49 years with head and neck cancer. Here the CDR3 DNA reads TGTGCCAGCAGCGCAGGACAGGCGAGCCTAGGGACTGAAGCCTTCTTT. This sequence encodes CASSAGQASLGTEAFF.